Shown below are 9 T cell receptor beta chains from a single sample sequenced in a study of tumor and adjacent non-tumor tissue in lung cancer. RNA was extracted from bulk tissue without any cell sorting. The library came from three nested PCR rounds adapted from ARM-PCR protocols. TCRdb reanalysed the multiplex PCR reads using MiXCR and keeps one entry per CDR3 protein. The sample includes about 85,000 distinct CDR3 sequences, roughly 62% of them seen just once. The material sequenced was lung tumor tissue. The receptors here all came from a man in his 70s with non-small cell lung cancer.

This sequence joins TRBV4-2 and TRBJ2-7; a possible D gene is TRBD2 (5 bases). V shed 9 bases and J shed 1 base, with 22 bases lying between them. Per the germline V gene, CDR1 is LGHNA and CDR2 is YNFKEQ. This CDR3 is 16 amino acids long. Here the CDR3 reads CASSSRASGVSYEQYF. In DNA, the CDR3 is TGTGCCAGTAGCTCTCGAGCGAGCGGAGTTTCCTACGAGCAGTACTTC.

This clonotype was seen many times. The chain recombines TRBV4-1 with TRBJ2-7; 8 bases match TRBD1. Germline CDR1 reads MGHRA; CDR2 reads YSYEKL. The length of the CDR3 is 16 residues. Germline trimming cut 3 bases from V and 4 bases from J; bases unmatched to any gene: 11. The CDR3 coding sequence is TGCGCCAGCAGCCACGACTGGACAGGGACGGGATACGAGCAGTACTTC. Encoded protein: CASSHDWTGTGYEQYF.

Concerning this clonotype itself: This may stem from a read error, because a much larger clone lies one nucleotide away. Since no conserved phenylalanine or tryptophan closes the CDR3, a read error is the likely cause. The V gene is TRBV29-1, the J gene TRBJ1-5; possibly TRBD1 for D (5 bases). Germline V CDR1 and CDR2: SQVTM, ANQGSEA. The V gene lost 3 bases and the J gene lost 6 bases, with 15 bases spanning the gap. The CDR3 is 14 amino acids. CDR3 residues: CSVEVGGIGQPQHL. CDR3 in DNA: TGCAGCGTTGAGGTGGGGGGGATCGGTCAGCCCCAGCATTTA.

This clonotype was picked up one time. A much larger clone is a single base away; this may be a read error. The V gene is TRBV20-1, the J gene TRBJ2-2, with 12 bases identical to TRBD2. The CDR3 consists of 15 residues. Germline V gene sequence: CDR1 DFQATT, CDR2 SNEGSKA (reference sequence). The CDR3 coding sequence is TGCAGTGCTAAGGCTAGCGGGAGGGGAACCGGGGAGCTGCTTTTT. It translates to CSAKASGRGTGELLF.

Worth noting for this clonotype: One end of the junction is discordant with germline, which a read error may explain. In DNA, the CDR3 is TGCATCGTTGTGCTCACAGGGAACACTGAAGCTTACTTT. This gives the protein CIVVLTGNTEAYF. The rearrangement uses TRBV29-1 and TRBJ1-1; the D gene is possibly TRBD1 (6 bases). The CDR3 totals 13 residues. Germline V lookup: CDR1 SQVTM, CDR2 ANQGSEA.

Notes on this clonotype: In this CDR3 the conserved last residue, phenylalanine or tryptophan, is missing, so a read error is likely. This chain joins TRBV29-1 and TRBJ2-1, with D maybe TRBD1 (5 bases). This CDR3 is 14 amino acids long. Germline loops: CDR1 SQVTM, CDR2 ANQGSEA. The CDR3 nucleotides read TGCAGCGTTCTTACCGACAGTTCCTACAAAGAGCAGTTCTCC. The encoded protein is CSVLTDSSYKEQFS.

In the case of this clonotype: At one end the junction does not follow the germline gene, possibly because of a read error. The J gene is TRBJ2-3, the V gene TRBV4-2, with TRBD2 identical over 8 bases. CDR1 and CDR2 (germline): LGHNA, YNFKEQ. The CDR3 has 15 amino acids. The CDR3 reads CASSQAGGGTNTQYF. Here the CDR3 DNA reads TGTGCCAGCAGCCAAGCTGGCGGGGGGACAAATACACAGTATTTT.

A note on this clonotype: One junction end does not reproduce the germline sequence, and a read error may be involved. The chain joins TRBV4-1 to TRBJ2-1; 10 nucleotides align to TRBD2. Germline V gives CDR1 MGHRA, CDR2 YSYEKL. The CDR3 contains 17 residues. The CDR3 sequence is CAISHGTSAISYNEQFF. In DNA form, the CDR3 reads TGCGCCATCAGCCACGGGACTAGCGCAATCTCCTATAATGAGCAGTTCTTC.

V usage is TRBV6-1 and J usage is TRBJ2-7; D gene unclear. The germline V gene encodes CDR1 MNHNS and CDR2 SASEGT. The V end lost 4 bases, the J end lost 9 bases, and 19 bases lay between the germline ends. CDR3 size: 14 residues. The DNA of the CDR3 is TGTGCCAGCAGTGCGGTCATGGGCAGTAGTGGGCAGTACTTC. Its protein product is CASSAVMGSSGQYF.